The following is a T cell receptor beta chain sequence with its context. Germline CDR1 is SEHNR and CDR2 is FQNEAQ (reference sequence). The V end was cut by 7 bases, the J end by 5 bases, with 14 bases between. The CDR3 is made up of 13 amino acids. This record comes from a study of blood T cell repertoires in COVID-19. Sequencing was performed with immunoSEQ multiplex PCR; in TCRdb, only in-frame clones are kept and a portion is missing. The table records hundreds of thousands of clones, approximately 90% of them present only once. The sample taken for sequencing was PBMCs or T cells enriched from blood (not recorded which). The chain is built from TRBV7-9 and TRBJ1-1, with D hard to call. This receptor was obtained from a woman younger than 30 who had recovered from COVID-19. In DNA, the CDR3 is TGTGCCAGCATTCCAGGCCCGGGGACTGAAGCTTTCTTT. This gives the protein CASIPGPGTEAFF.